The clone carrying this T cell receptor (beta chain) was counted between two and nine times. The antigen is not known. Sequencing targeted expressed TCRB transcripts, as all isolated RNA had been reverse transcribed. The assay was immunoSEQ multiplex PCR, and TCRdb's table has in-frame clones only and misses some. This table holds about 240,000 clones, about 15% found once. Germline V gene lookup returns CDR1 SQVTM and CDR2 ANQGSEA. V was pared by 7 bases and J by 5 bases, with 6 bases of the junction left unmatched. The CDR3 runs to 14 residues. The data stem from a study of beta chain features in type 1 diabetes. General observations from the study: For type 1 diabetes patients, VDJ junctions showed fewer insertions and more deletions. Among all four CD4+ subsets, Type 1 diabetes patients had TCRB CDR3s that were moderately but significantly shorter.

The sample was naive CD4+ T cells from blood. V gene TRBV29-1 combines with J gene TRBJ2-5, with 14 bases matching TRBD2. The receptor was isolated from a man aged 25-40 years with type 1 diabetes. The CDR3 bases are TGCAGCGGGGGGACTAGCGGGAGCCCTGAGACCCAGTACTTC. This sequence encodes CSGGTSGSPETQYF.